The clone carrying this T cell receptor beta chain showed up many times. The data were obtained in a study of early T cells in non-severe SARS-CoV-2 infection. TCRdb independently ran MiXCR on the 5' RACE reads; one entry per CDR3 protein. This repertoire shows about 67,000 distinct CDR3 sequences, around 10% found once; its top ten account for 3.8%. Input material: whole blood. This TCR was sampled from an adult who was a healthcare worker with PCR-confirmed SARS-CoV-2 infection or an uninfected control (not recorded which).

CDR3 residues: CASSQEPSGPSTDTQYF. As DNA, the CDR3 is TGCGCCAGCAGCCAAGAACCTAGCGGGCCTAGCACAGATACGCAGTATTTT. V is TRBV4-1 and J is TRBJ2-3, with 8 nucleotides matching TRBD2. Germline V gene data show CDR1 as MGHRA and CDR2 as YSYEKL. The CDR3 totals 17 residues. V shed 0 bases and J 0 bases; nucleotides not matched to a gene: 5.